This T cell receptor (beta chain) was observed in a study of shared clonotypes between healthy human individuals. Study-wide points: What naive subsets generally showed was a larger estimated richness than memory subsets showed. Sharing across four donors was highest in naive CD4 (approximately 5%) and lowest in memory CD8 (0.4%).

The study ran the assay at deep level. Sequencing used immunoSEQ multiplex PCR; TCRdb keeps in-frame clones, though not all of them. The profile shows 950,000 to 1,300,000 clones, approximately 72% of them singletons. Notes on this clone: Its specificity is not known.

The sample taken for sequencing was memory CD4+ T cells sorted from blood. Regarding subset: CD45RA-negative fraction. The sequence was obtained from a man aged 18 to 35 in good health.

CDR3 DNA sequence: TGTGCCAGCAGCTTAGACCGCGGAGCGGCCACAGATACGCAGTATTTT. This encodes CASSLDRGAATDTQYF. V usage is TRBV7-2 and J usage is TRBJ2-3, with D perhaps TRBD2 (5 bases). CDR3 size: 16 residues. V lost 1 base to trimming and J lost 2 bases, with 13 bases between them. Germline assignment: CDR1 SGHTA and CDR2 FQGNSA. The complete variable domain, with remaining parts taken from reference TRBV7-2 and TRBJ2-3, reads GAGVSQSPSNKVTEKGKDVELRCDPISGHTALYWYRQSLGQGLEFLIYFQGNSAPDKSGLPSDRFSAERTGGSVSTLTIQRTQQEDSAVYLCASSLDRGAATDTQYFGPGTRLTVL.